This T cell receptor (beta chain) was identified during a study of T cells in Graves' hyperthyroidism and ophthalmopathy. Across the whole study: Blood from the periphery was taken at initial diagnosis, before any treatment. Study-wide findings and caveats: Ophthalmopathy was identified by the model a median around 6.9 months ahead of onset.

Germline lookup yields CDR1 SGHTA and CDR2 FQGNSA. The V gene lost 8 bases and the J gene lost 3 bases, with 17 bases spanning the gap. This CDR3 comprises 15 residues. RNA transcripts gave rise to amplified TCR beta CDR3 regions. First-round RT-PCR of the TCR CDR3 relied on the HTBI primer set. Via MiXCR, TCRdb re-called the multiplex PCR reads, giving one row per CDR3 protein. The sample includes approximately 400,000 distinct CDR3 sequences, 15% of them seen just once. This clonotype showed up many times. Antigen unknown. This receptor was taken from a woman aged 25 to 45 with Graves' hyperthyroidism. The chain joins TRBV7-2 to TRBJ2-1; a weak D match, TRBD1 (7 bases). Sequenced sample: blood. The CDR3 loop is CASSPAGQLYNEQFF. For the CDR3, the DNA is TGTGCCAGCTCCCCTGCGGGACAGCTCTACAATGAGCAGTTCTTC.